Listed below are T cell receptor beta chains from one sample, sequenced in a study of blood T cell repertoires in COVID-19. Clones were sequenced by immunoSEQ multiplex PCR, and TCRdb holds only the in-frame ones, with some missing. This table has around 290,000 clones, 80% to 95% appearing once. Sample: peripheral blood. The receptors were gathered from a woman in her twenties or thirties with COVID-19, enrolled during active disease. CDR3s include the opening cysteine and the closing phenylalanine or tryptophan. The D gene is left open where the match is weak. Not all rows give a size; the values are once, few, many and, for expanded clones, a class.

TGTGCCAGTTCGCAGGGTCGGGGGACTGAAGCTTTCTTT	CASSQGRGTEAFF	13	.	TRBV19	.	TRBJ1-1
TGTGCCAGCAGGGTACAGGGGGCCTCTGGAAACACCATATATTTT	CASRVQGASGNTIYF	15	many	TRBV6-5	TRBD1	TRBJ1-3
TGTGCCAGTAGTCTCCGGACTAGCGGGACAAACACAGATACGCAGTATTTT	CASSLRTSGTNTDTQYF	17	.	TRBV19	TRBD2	TRBJ2-3
TGTGCCACCAGGGGGAGCGGGAGTGCGTACGAGCAGTACTTC	CATRGSGSAYEQYF	14	.	TRBV28	.	TRBJ2-7
TGTGCCAGCAGCTTGGGTACTAGCGGTTACAATGAGCAGTTCTTC	CASSLGTSGYNEQFF	15	.	TRBV5-8	TRBD2	TRBJ2-1
TGTGCCAGCAGAAAACAGGATGAGGAGACCCAGTACTTC	CASRKQDEETQYF	13	.	TRBV2	.	TRBJ2-5
TGTGCCAGCTCACCACTAGGGGGACCCTACGAGCAGTACTTC	CASSPLGGPYEQYF	14	.	TRBV18	.	TRBJ2-7
TGTGCCAGCAGCCTGGCGGGAGGCGCAGATACGCAGTATTTT	CASSLAGGADTQYF	14	.	TRBV3-1/TRBV3-2	TRBD2	TRBJ2-3
TGTGCCAGCGGGTTAGCGGGAGGGTCCTACAATGAGCAGTTCTTC	CASGLAGGSYNEQFF	15	.	TRBV7-3	TRBD2	TRBJ2-1
TGTGCCAGCAGCGTAGCTCCTCAGGCGAGCACTGAAGCTTTCTTT	CASSVAPQASTEAFF	15	.	TRBV9	.	TRBJ1-1
TGTGCCAGCAGCCAAGGGCAGGGGTATGGCTACACCTTC	CASSQGQGYGYTF	13	.	TRBV3-1/TRBV3-2	.	TRBJ1-2
TGTGCCAGCTCACCGGACAGGGATAATTCACCCCTCCACTTT	CASSPDRDNSPLHF	14	.	TRBV18	TRBD1	TRBJ1-6
TGTGCCAGCAGTTTTCTAGCGGGGGACAATGAGCAGTTCTTC	CASSFLAGDNEQFF	14	.	TRBV28	TRBD2	TRBJ2-1
TGTGCCAGTAGTATAGGTGACAGGGGCAATCAGCCCCAGCATTTT	CASSIGDRGNQPQHF	15	.	TRBV19	TRBD1	TRBJ1-5
TGTGCCAGCAGGACGAGGGATATCAGCTCCTACAATGAGCAGTTCTTC	CASRTRDISSYNEQFF	16	.	TRBV27	.	TRBJ2-1
TGCGCCAGCAGTCAGGGATACAACACTGAAGCTTTCTTT	CASSQGYNTEAFF	13	.	TRBV10-1	.	TRBJ1-1
TGCGCCAGCAGCCAAGATACGGACAGGGGAAATGAAAAACTGTTTTTT	CASSQDTDRGNEKLFF	16	once	TRBV4-1	TRBD1	TRBJ1-4
TGTGCCAGCAGAATAGTAAGAGGCGGCTACGAGCAGTACTTC	CASRIVRGGYEQYF	14	.	TRBV28	.	TRBJ2-7
TGTGCCTGGCGTCGAACCGGACAGGGGTGGGCTGAAGCTTTCTTT	CAWRRTGQGWAEAFF	15	.	TRBV30	TRBD1	TRBJ1-1
TGTGCCTCTAACTCCAGGGCTGGGAATGAGCAGTTCTTC	CASNSRAGNEQFF	13	.	TRBV27	.	TRBJ2-1
TGTGCCAGCAGCGGAAGGGACAGGGGGTTAATAATGAACACTGAAGCTTTCTTT	CASSGRDRGLIMNTEAFF	18	.	TRBV7-8	TRBD1	TRBJ1-1
TGTGCCAGCAGCGAGACAGGGTGGAATTCACCCCTCCACTTT	CASSETGWNSPLHF	14	.	TRBV6-5	TRBD1	TRBJ1-6
TGTGCCAGCAGCCCCCCCAGGGGGGCAGGGGGGCCTAACTATGGCTACACCTTC	CASSPPRGAGGPNYGYTF	18	.	TRBV7-9	TRBD1	TRBJ1-2
TGTGCCAGCAGTTTAGTCGGACAGGGGTTTGGCTACACCTTC	CASSLVGQGFGYTF	14	once	TRBV27	TRBD1	TRBJ1-2
TGTGCCAGCAGCCTTACTTCAGGGATTACTGAGGCCAACGTCCTGACTTTC	CASSLTSGITEANVLTF	17	.	TRBV3-1/TRBV3-2	.	TRBJ2-6
TGTGCCAGCAGCTCCGATAATTCACCCCTCCACTTT	CASSSDNSPLHF	12	once	TRBV7-9	.	TRBJ1-6
TGTGCCAGCAGCCCCCGCGGGAGGGGGGTCACAGATACGCAGTATTTT	CASSPRGRGVTDTQYF	16	.	TRBV11-2	TRBD2	TRBJ2-3
TGTGCCAGCAGCTCAGGTGGTTGGGGAAACACCATATATTTT	CASSSGGWGNTIYF	14	.	TRBV7-2	.	TRBJ1-3
TGTGCCAGCCAGGGTGATAACTATGGCTACACCTTC	CASQGDNYGYTF	12	once	TRBV28	.	TRBJ1-2
TGTGCCAGCAGCCAATTAGCGGGAAAGGCAGATACGCAGTATTTT	CASSQLAGKADTQYF	15	once	TRBV14	TRBD2	TRBJ2-3
TGTGCCAGCAGTGAATCGTACATCTCTGGAAACACCATATATTTT	CASSESYISGNTIYF	15	.	TRBV2	.	TRBJ1-3
TGCGCCAGCAGCCTGGCGGGGGTGGGCTACGAGCAGTACTTC	CASSLAGVGYEQYF	14	.	TRBV5-1	TRBD2	TRBJ2-7
TGTGCCAGCAGCTTGAGGACAGTGTGGGAGACCCAGTACTTC	CASSLRTVWETQYF	14	.	TRBV5-4	.	TRBJ2-5
TGTGCCAGCAGCTTAGTGTCGGGAGACCACAATGAGCAGTTCTTC	CASSLVSGDHNEQFF	15	once	TRBV11-3	.	TRBJ2-1
TGTGCCAGCAGCACGGACAGGCTGGGCTACACCTTC	CASSTDRLGYTF	12	.	TRBV28	TRBD1	TRBJ1-2
TGCAGCTTCCAGGGCGGAACATATGGCTACACCTTC	CSFQGGTYGYTF	12	.	TRBV29-1	.	TRBJ1-2
TGTGCCAGCAGCTTTATGACGGAGCTTCTGGAGACCCAGTACTTC	CASSFMTELLETQYF	15	.	TRBV5-5	.	TRBJ2-5